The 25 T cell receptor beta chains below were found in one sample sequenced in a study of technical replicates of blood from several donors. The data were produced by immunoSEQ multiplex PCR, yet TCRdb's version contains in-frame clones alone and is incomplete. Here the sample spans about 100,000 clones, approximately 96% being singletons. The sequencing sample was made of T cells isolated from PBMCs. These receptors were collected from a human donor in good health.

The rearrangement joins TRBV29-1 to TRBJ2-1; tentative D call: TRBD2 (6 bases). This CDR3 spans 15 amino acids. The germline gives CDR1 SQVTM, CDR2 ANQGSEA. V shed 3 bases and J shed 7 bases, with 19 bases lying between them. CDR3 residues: CSVESGRDRFNEQFF. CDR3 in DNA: TGCAGCGTTGAGAGCGGGCGGGATCGCTTTAATGAGCAGTTCTTC.

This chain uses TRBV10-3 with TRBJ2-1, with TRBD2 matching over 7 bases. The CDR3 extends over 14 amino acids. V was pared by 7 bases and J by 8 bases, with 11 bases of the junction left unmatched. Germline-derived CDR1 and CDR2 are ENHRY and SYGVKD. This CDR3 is CAITRSGGDHEQFF. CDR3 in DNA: TGTGCCATCACCCGAAGTGGGGGGGACCATGAGCAGTTCTTC.

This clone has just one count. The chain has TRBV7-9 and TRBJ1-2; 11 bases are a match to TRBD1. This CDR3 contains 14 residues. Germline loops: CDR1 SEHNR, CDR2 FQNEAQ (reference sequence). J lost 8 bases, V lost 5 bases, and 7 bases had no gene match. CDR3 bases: TGTGCCAGCAGCCCGGGACAGGGGGTAGAGGGCTACACCTTC. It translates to CASSPGQGVEGYTF.

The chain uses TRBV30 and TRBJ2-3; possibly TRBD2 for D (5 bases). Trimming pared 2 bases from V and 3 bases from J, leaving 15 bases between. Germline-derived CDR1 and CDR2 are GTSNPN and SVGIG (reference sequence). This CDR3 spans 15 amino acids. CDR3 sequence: CAWSFSTGETDTQYF. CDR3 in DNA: TGTGCCTGGAGTTTCTCCACCGGGGAGACAGATACGCAGTATTTT.

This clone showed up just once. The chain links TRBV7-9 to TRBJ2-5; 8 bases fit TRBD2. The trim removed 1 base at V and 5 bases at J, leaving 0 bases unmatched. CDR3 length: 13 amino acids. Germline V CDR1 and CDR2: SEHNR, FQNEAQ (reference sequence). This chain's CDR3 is CASSLGGRETQYF. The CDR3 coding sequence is TGTGCCAGCAGCTTAGGCGGGAGGGAGACCCAGTACTTC.

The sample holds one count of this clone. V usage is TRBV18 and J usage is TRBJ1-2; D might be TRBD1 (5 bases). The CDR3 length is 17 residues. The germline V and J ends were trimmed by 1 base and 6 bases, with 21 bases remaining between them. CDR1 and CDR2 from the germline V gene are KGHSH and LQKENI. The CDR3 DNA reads TGTGCCAGCTCACCACTGGATACCGTCGGGAGGGGAAATGGCTACACCTTC. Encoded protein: CASSPLDTVGRGNGYTF.

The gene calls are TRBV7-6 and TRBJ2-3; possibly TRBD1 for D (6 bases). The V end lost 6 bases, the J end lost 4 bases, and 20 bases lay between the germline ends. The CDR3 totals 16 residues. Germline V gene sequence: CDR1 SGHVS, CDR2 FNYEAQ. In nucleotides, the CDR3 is TGTGCCAGCAGTCCGTTTCCAGGGGCTGGGTCAGATACGCAGTATTTT. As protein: CASSPFPGAGSDTQYF.

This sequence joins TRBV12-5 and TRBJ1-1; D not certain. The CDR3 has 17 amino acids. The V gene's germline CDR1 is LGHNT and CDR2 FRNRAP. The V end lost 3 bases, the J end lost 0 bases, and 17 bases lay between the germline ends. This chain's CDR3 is CASGLILSGSLNTEAFF. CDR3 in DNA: TGTGCTAGTGGTTTAATATTGTCCGGGAGTCTGAACACTGAAGCTTTCTTT.

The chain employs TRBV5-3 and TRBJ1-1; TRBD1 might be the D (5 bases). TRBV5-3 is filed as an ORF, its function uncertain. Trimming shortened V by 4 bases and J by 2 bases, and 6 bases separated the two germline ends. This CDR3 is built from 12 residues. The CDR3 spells CARSQGNTEAFF. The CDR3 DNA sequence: TGTGCCAGAAGCCAGGGAAACACTGAAGCTTTCTTT.

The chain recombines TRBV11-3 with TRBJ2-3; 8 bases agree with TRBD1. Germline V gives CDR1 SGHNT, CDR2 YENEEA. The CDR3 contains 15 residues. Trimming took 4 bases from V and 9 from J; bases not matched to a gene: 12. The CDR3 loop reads CASSSHTGGSETQYF. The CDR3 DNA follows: TGTGCCAGCAGCTCCCACACAGGGGGGAGTGAGACGCAGTATTTT.

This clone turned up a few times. The CDR3 DNA reads as TGCGCCAGCAGCCCGGGACAGGGGCGCTTTTCGAACACTGAAGCTTTCTTT. It yields the protein CASSPGQGRFSNTEAFF. This rearrangement joins TRBV4-1 to TRBJ1-1; TRBD1 matches at 10 bases. CDR3 length equals 17 residues. Germline V gene data show CDR1 as MGHRA and CDR2 as YSYEKL. Trimming cost V 4 bases and J 1 base; bases outside gene matches: 9.

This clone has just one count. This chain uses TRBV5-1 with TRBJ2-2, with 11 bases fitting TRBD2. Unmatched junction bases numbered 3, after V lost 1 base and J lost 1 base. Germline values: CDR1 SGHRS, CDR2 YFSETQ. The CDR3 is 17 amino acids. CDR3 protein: CASSLRLAGLNTGELFF. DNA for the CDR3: TGCGCCAGCAGCTTGCGACTAGCGGGGCTGAACACCGGGGAGCTGTTTTTT.

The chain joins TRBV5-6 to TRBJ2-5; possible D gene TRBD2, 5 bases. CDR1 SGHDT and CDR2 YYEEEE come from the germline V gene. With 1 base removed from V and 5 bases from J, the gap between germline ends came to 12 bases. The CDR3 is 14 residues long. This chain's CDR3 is CASSLFEGRETQYF. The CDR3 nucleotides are TGTGCCAGCAGCTTGTTCGAGGGTAGGGAGACCCAGTACTTC.

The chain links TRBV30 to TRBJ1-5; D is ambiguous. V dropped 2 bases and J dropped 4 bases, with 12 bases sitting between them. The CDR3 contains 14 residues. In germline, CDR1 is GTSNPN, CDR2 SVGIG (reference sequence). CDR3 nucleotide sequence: TGTGCCTGGAGTAGCGGGGTTGGAAATCAGCCCCAGCATTTT. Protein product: CAWSSGVGNQPQHF.

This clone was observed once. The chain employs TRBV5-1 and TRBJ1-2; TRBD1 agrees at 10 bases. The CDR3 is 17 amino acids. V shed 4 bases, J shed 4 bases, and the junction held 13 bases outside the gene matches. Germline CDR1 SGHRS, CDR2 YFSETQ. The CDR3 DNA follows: TGCGCCAGCAGCCCTGGACAGGGGGAAGCATCAGTCTATGGCTACACCTTC. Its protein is CASSPGQGEASVYGYTF.

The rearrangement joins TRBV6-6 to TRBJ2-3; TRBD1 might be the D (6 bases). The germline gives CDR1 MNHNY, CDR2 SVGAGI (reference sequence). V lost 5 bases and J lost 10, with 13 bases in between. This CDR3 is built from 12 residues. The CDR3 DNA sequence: TGTGCCAGCAGTCCAATGGACAGTTCGCAGTATTTT. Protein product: CASSPMDSSQYF.

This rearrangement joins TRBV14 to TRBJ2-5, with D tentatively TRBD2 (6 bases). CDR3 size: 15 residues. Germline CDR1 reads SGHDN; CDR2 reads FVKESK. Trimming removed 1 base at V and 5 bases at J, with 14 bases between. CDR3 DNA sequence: TGTGCCAGCAGCCAAGGGGCGGGAACGGCGGAGACCCAGTACTTC. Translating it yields CASSQGAGTAETQYF.

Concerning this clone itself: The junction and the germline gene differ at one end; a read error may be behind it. CDR3 sequence (DNA): TGTGCTAGCAGTTTTCGGCCCCCGAGGACTAGCGGGGGGGCCCCAGAGACCCAGTACTTC. This gives the protein CASSFRPPRTSGGAPETQYF. The chain joins TRBV7-7 to TRBJ2-5; TRBD2 agrees at 15 bases. The germline V gene encodes CDR1 SSHAT and CDR2 FNYEAQ (reference sequence). CDR3 length: 20 amino acids.

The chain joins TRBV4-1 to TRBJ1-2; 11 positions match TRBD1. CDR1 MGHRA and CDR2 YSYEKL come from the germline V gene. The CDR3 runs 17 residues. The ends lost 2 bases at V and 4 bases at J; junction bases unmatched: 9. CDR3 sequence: CASSQPGQGARGYGYTF. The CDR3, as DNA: TGCGCCAGCAGCCAACCCGGACAGGGGGCGCGGGGCTATGGCTACACCTTC.

The DNA of the CDR3 is TGTGCCAGCAGCTTGGTCAGTGTGACAGGGGCTTCCTCAGGAAACACCATATATTTT. Encoded protein: CASSLVSVTGASSGNTIYF. The chain joins TRBV5-5 to TRBJ1-3; 8 bases match TRBD1. CDR3 size: 19 residues. V was pared by 0 bases and J by 4 bases, with 15 bases of the junction left unmatched. Germline values: CDR1 SGHKS, CDR2 YYEKEE (reference sequence). Based on the CDR3 plus reference TRBV5-5 and TRBJ1-3, the full variable domain is DAGVTQSPTHLIKTRGQQVTLRCSPISGHKSVSWYQQVLGQGPQFIFQYYEKEERGRGNFPDRFSARQFPNYSSELNVNALLLGDSALYLCASSLVSVTGASSGNTIYFGEGSWLTVV.

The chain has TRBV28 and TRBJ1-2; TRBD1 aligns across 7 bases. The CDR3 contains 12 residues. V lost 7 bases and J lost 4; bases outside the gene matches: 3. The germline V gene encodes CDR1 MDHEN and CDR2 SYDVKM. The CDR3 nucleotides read TGTGCCAGCAACAGGGGTACCTATGGCTACACCTTC. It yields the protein CASNRGTYGYTF.

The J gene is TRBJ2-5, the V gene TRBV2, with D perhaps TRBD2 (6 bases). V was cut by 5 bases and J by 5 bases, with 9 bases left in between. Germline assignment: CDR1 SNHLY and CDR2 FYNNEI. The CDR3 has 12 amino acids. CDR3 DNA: TGTGCCAGCAGTCCGACTAGTGAGACCCAGTACTTC. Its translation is CASSPTSETQYF. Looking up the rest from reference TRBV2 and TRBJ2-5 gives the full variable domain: EPEVTQTPSHQVTQMGQEVILRCVPISNHLYFYWYRQILGQKVEFLVSFYNNEISEKSEIFDDQFSVERPDGSNFTLKIRSTKLEDSAMYFCASSPTSETQYFGPGTRLLVL.

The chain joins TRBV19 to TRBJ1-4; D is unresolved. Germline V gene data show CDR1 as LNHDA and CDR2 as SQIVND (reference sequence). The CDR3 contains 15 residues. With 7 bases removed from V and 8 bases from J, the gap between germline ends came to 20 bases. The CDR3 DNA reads TGTGCCAGTAACCGGATTCGGGAGGGAGAAGAAAAACTGTTTTTT. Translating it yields CASNRIREGEEKLFF.

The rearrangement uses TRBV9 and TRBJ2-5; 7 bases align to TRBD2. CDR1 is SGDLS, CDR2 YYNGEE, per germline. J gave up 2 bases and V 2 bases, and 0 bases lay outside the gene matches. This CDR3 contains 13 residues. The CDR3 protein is CASSVRGQETQYF. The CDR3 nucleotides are TGTGCCAGCAGCGTGCGGGGGCAAGAGACCCAGTACTTC.

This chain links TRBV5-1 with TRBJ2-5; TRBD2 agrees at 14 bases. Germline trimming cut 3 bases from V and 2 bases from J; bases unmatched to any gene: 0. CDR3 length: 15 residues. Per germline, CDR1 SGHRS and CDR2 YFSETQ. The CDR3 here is CASSWTSGRQETQYF. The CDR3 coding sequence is TGCGCCAGCAGCTGGACTAGCGGGAGGCAAGAGACCCAGTACTTC.